Following are 27 T cell receptor beta chains from one sample sequenced in a study of blood T cell repertoires in COVID-19. TCRdb's copy holds only in-frame clones and misses some; the assay was immunoSEQ multiplex PCR. This table has 20,000 or so clones, approximately 89% appearing once. The sample was PBMCs or T cells enriched from blood (not recorded which). Source of these receptors: a woman aged 25 to 39 who had recovered from COVID-19.

The V and J genes are TRBV6-5 and TRBJ1-2, with 8 bases fitting TRBD1. The J segment lost 4 bases and the V segment lost 2 bases, leaving 3 bases of the junction unmatched. The CDR3 extends over 14 amino acids. Germline CDR1 MNHEY, CDR2 SVGAGI. In DNA form, the CDR3 reads TGTGCCAGCAGTTACGGGGACAGGCCCTATGGCTACACCTTC. Residues: CASSYGDRPYGYTF.

The sample holds a few counts of this clone. CDR3 DNA sequence: TGTGCCACCAGCAGAGAGGAGGGATGGGACAGCGAAGGTGGCTACACCTTC. Its translation: CATSREEGWDSEGGYTF. The V and J genes are TRBV15 and TRBJ1-2, with TRBD1 matching 7 bases. J gave up 7 bases and V 0 bases, and 14 bases lay outside the gene matches. CDR3 size: 17 residues. The germline gives CDR1 LNHNV, CDR2 YYDKDF (reference sequence).

The chain combines TRBV28 with TRBJ1-1; perhaps TRBD1 as D (6 bases). V dropped 5 bases and J dropped 5 bases, with 18 bases sitting between them. The CDR3 is 15 amino acids. The germline gives CDR1 MDHEN, CDR2 SYDVKM. The CDR3: CASSLAAGARTEAFF. The CDR3 nucleotides are TGTGCCAGCAGTCTCGCGGCAGGGGCTAGGACTGAAGCTTTCTTT.

The chain uses TRBV6-5 and TRBJ1-6; 7 nucleotides match TRBD1. V gave up 7 bases and J gave up 5 bases; unmatched junction bases: 5. CDR1 and CDR2 from the germline V gene are MNHEY and SVGAGI. The CDR3 runs 14 residues. Here the CDR3 reads CASTRDRHNSPLHF. The CDR3 DNA reads TGTGCCAGCACCCGGGACAGACATAATTCACCCCTCCACTTT.

The chain employs TRBV14 and TRBJ2-7, with 9 positions matching TRBD1. This CDR3 contains 16 residues. J lost 1 base, V lost 4 bases, and 8 bases had no gene match. Germline V gene lookup returns CDR1 SGHDN and CDR2 FVKESK. For the CDR3, the DNA is TGTGCCAGCAGCCCTGACCCGGGGACAGGGTCCTACGAGCAGTACTTC. As protein: CASSPDPGTGSYEQYF.

This clone was seen a single time. The chain recombines TRBV23-1 with TRBJ1-1; 9 bases fit TRBD1. TRBV23-1 qualifies as an ORF whose function is uncertain. This CDR3 is 17 amino acids long. V shed 5 bases and J 8 bases; nucleotides not matched to a gene: 18. This CDR3 is CASSSPSSKQGAEEAFF. DNA for the CDR3: TGCGCCAGCAGTTCACCATCCTCGAAACAGGGGGCGGAAGAAGCTTTCTTT.

The genes are TRBV19 and TRBJ2-3; D is undetermined. CDR1 LNHDA and CDR2 SQIVND come from the germline V gene (reference sequence). The CDR3 length is 12 residues. Trimming took 5 bases from V and 2 from J, leaving 5 bases between them. Here the CDR3 DNA reads TGTGCCAGTAGTCCCCACACAGATACGCAGTATTTT. Translated: CASSPHTDTQYF.

The V gene is TRBV30, the J gene TRBJ1-2; D not certain. From germline, CDR1 is GTSNPN and CDR2 SVGIG (reference sequence). With 1 base removed from V and 7 bases from J, the gap between germline ends came to 10 bases. This CDR3 has 12 amino acids. The CDR3 DNA sequence: TGTGCCTGGAGTGAAGCCCCCTCTGGCTACACCTTC. Amino acids: CAWSEAPSGYTF.

The chain combines TRBV6-2 or TRBV6-3 with TRBJ1-1; no clear D gene. CDR1 is MNHEY, CDR2 SVGEGT, per germline. This CDR3 is built from 15 residues. The V and J ends lost 6 bases and 1 base respectively, with 15 bases between them. Here the CDR3 DNA reads TGTGCCAGCAGCCGCACGGAAGGAGGGAACACTGAAGCTTTCTTT. Protein sequence: CASSRTEGGNTEAFF.

CDR3 bases: TGTGCCAGCAGCTTGTTTGCGGGGGCCTCCGAAGAGACCCAGTACTTC. Protein sequence: CASSLFAGASEETQYF. The chain couples TRBV7-3 to TRBJ2-5, with a tentative D call TRBD2 (7 bases). Between the trimmed V and J ends, which lost 3 bases and 3 bases, there was a span of 17 bases. Germline CDR1 is SGHTA and CDR2 is FQGTGA. CDR3 size: 16 residues.

The J gene is TRBJ2-6, the V gene TRBV18, with a tentative D call TRBD2 (6 bases). CDR1 is KGHSH, CDR2 LQKENI, per germline. V lost 3 bases to trimming and J lost 0 bases, with 12 bases between them. There are 17 residues in the CDR3. The CDR3, as DNA: TGTGCCAGCTCACCCTTTGGCGGGGCCTCTGGGGCCAACGTCCTGACTTTC. Translated, it gives CASSPFGGASGANVLTF.

The chain employs TRBV5-6 and TRBJ2-7; D is perhaps TRBD2 (6 bases). V shed 0 bases and J shed 3 bases, with 10 bases lying between them. From germline, CDR1 is SGHDT and CDR2 YYEEEE. The CDR3 length is 14 residues. The CDR3 spells CASSLDRGYYEQYF. For the CDR3, the DNA is TGTGCCAGCAGCTTGGACCGGGGGTACTACGAGCAGTACTTC. Based on the CDR3 plus reference TRBV5-6 and TRBJ2-7, the full variable domain is DAGVTQSPTHLIKTRGQQVTLRCSPKSGHDTVSWYQQALGQGPQFIFQYYEEEERQRGNFPDRFSGHQFPNYSSELNVNALLLGDSALYLCASSLDRGYYEQYFGPGTRLTVT.

The chain carries TRBV28 and TRBJ2-7; 7 positions agree with TRBD1. The CDR3 runs to 15 residues. With V trimmed by 4 bases and J by 3 bases, 9 bases remained unmatched. CDR1 is MDHEN and CDR2 is SYDVKM in the germline V gene. The CDR3 loop is CASSSSGTEVYEQYF. CDR3 nucleotides: TGTGCCAGCAGTTCCTCCGGGACAGAAGTCTACGAGCAGTACTTC.

CDR3 in DNA: TGTGCCAGCTCACCACCCCTGGCGGGGTCGGTGCCTGAAGCTTTCTTT. Its translation: CASSPPLAGSVPEAFF. The chain has TRBV18 and TRBJ1-1; D not resolved. This CDR3 spans 16 amino acids. Trimming removed 0 bases from V and 6 bases from J, with 17 bases in between. The germline V gene encodes CDR1 KGHSH and CDR2 LQKENI.

The chain employs TRBV3-1 (or the pseudogene TRBV3-2) and TRBJ2-2; D is perhaps TRBD2 (6 bases). Germline CDR1 LGHDT, CDR2 YNNKEL (reference sequence). This CDR3 has 15 amino acids. Trimming removed 4 bases from V and 7 bases from J, with 16 bases in between. The CDR3 bases are TGTGCCAGCAGCCTCGGTGTACCGGGGGTCGGGGAGCTGTTTTTT. Its translation: CASSLGVPGVGELFF.

CDR3 in DNA: TGTGCCAGCACCGACACTTCCTACGAGCAGTACTTC. The encoded protein is CASTDTSYEQYF. This chain joins TRBV6-5 and TRBJ2-7; D is undetermined. V dropped 7 bases and J dropped 1 base, with 8 bases sitting between them. This CDR3 has 12 residues. Germline CDR1 MNHEY, CDR2 SVGAGI.

The chain joins TRBV6-1 to TRBJ2-3; 7 bases are shared with TRBD1. V trimming: 4 bases; J trimming: 2 bases; junction bases outside the gene matches: 9. This CDR3 is built from 16 residues. The germline V gene has CDR1 MNHNS and CDR2 SASEGT. The CDR3 DNA sequence: TGTGCCAGCAGTGGGGGGACAGATCCTTCCACAGATACGCAGTATTTT. As protein: CASSGGTDPSTDTQYF.

The gene calls are TRBV28 and TRBJ2-7, with 7 bases identical to TRBD2. With 6 bases clipped from V and 3 bases from J, the junction kept 11 bases outside the gene matches. The CDR3 consists of 15 residues. Germline V lookup: CDR1 MDHEN, CDR2 SYDVKM. The CDR3 region is CASREAGLLNYEQYF. CDR3 sequence (DNA): TGTGCCAGCAGAGAAGCGGGACTTCTCAACTACGAGCAGTACTTC.

The chain links TRBV6-5 to TRBJ2-7; 8 bases match TRBD1. CDR1 and CDR2 (germline): MNHEY, SVGAGI. V was pared by 5 bases and J by 5 bases, with 8 bases of the junction left unmatched. CDR3 length equals 14 residues. The chain's CDR3 is CASSPQGALNEQYF. CDR3 bases: TGTGCCAGCAGTCCCCAGGGGGCGCTTAACGAGCAGTACTTC.

J is TRBJ2-3 and V is TRBV18; 9 bases match TRBD2. Germline loops: CDR1 KGHSH, CDR2 LQKENI. This CDR3 is 16 amino acids long. Trimming took 1 base from V and 4 from J; bases not matched to a gene: 6. CDR3 DNA: TGTGCCAGCTCACCACTTGGTAGCGGGGGTCCAGATACGCAGTATTTT. It yields the protein CASSPLGSGGPDTQYF.

The chain is built from TRBV13 and TRBJ1-1; 9 nucleotides line up with TRBD1. V was clipped by 5 bases and J by 3 bases; unmatched bases: 7. Germline V gives CDR1 PRHDT, CDR2 FYEKMQ (reference sequence). The CDR3 is 15 residues long. In DNA, the CDR3 is TGTGCCAGCAGCCCGACCGGGACAGGGTACACTGAAGCTTTCTTT. It is translated as CASSPTGTGYTEAFF. The full variable domain, rest sourced from reference TRBV13 and TRBJ1-1, is AAGVIQSPRHLIKEKRETATLKCYPIPRHDTVYWYQQGPGQDPQFLISFYEKMQSDKGSIPDRFSAQQFSDYHSELNMSSLELGDSALYFCASSPTGTGYTEAFFGQGTRLTVV.

Written as DNA, the CDR3 is TGTGCCAGCAGTGACTCGCAATGGGGGGACTACAATGAGCAGTTCTTC. Amino acids: CASSDSQWGDYNEQFF. This chain links TRBV6-4 with TRBJ2-1; D might be TRBD2 (6 bases). This CDR3 region has 16 residues. Germline V CDR1 and CDR2: MRHNA, SNTAGT. Trimming shortened V by 0 bases and J by 3 bases, and 12 bases separated the two germline ends.

The genes are TRBV28 and TRBJ1-4, with TRBD1 matching 10 bases. CDR1 is MDHEN and CDR2 is SYDVKM in the germline V gene. J gave up 6 bases and V 5 bases, and 6 bases lay outside the gene matches. The CDR3 has 15 residues. The CDR3 nucleotides read TGTGCCAGCAGTGGCTCCGGGACAGGGGATGAAAAACTGTTTTTT. Protein product: CASSGSGTGDEKLFF.

The V call is TRBV30, the J call TRBJ1-6, with 9 bases matching TRBD1. CDR3 length equals 15 residues. The V and J ends lost 2 bases and 7 bases, in that order; junction bases with no gene match: 6. In germline, CDR1 is GTSNPN, CDR2 SVGIG (reference sequence). The CDR3 nucleotides are TGTGCCTGGAGTACAAGACAGGGGGTAAATTCACCCCTCCACTTT. This translates into CAWSTRQGVNSPLHF.

The chain joins TRBV20-1 to TRBJ2-5; no reliable D call. The CDR3 is made up of 11 amino acids. Germline V CDR1 and CDR2: DFQATT, SNEGSKA (reference sequence). Trimming removed 3 bases from V and 5 bases from J, with 7 bases in between. This chain's CDR3 is CSARRTETQYF. CDR3 DNA sequence: TGCAGTGCTAGGCGTACGGAGACCCAGTACTTC.

The CDR3 DNA sequence: TGTGCCAGCAGTGAAGCGACCGGCACAGCTAACTATGGCTACACCTTC. Protein product: CASSEATGTANYGYTF. The V gene is TRBV6-1, the J gene TRBJ1-2; D is uncertain. The CDR3 spans 16 residues. The V gene's germline CDR1 is MNHNS and CDR2 SASEGT. Trimming took 0 bases from V and 0 from J, leaving 11 bases between them.

This rearrangement joins TRBV5-1 to TRBJ1-4, with no clear D. CDR1 and CDR2 (germline): SGHRS, YFSETQ. The V and J ends lost 0 bases and 5 bases respectively, with 11 bases between them. This CDR3 comprises 15 residues. The CDR3 region is CASSLGGAPNEKLFF. As DNA, the CDR3 is TGCGCCAGCAGCTTGGGCGGAGCCCCAAATGAAAAACTGTTTTTT.